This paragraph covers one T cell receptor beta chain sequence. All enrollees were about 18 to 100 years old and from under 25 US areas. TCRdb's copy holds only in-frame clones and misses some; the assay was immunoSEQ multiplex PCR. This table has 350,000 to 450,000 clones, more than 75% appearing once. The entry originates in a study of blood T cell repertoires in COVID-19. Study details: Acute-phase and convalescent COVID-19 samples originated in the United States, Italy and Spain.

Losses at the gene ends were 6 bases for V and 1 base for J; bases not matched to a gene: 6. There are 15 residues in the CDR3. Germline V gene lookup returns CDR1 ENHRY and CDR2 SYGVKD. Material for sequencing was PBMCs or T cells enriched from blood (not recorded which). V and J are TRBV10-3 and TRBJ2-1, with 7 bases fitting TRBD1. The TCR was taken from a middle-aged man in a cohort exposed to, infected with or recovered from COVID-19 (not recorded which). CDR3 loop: CAISGDSHSYNEQFF. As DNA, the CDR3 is TGTGCCATCAGCGGGGACAGTCATTCCTACAATGAGCAGTTCTTC.